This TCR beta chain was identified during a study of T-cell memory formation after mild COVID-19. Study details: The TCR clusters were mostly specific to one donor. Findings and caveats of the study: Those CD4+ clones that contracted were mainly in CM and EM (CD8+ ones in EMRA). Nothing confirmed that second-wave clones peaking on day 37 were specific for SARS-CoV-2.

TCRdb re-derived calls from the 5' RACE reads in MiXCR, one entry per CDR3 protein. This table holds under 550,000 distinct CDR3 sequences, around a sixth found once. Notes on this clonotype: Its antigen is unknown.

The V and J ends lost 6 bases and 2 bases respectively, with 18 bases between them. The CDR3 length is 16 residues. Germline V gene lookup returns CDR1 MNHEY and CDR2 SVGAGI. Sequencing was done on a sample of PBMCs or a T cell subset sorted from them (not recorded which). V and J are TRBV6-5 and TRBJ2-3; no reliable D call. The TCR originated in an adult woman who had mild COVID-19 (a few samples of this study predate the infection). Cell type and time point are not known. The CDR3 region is CASSDGSLFHTDTQYF. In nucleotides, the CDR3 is TGTGCCAGCAGCGACGGATCCCTGTTTCACACAGATACGCAGTATTTT.